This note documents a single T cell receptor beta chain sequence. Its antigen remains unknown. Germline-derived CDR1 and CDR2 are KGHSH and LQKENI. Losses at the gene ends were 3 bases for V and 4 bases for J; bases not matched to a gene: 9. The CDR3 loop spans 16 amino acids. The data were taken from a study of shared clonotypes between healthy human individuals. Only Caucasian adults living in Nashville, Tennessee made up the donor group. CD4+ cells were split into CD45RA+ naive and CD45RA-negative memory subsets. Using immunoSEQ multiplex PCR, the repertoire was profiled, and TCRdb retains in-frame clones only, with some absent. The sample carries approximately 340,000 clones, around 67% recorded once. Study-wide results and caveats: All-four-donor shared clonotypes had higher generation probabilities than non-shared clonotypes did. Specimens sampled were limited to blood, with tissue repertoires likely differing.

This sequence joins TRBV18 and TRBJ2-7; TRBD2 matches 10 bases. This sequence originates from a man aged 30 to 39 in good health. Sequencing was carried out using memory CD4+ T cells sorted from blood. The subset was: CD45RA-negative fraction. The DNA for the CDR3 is TGTGCCAGCTCACCTCTCGCTAGCGGGAGTGCTTACGAGCAGTACTTC. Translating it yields CASSPLASGSAYEQYF.